This entry concerns a single T cell receptor beta chain. The antigen is not known. Each of the patients experienced relapse following autologous stem cell transplantation, and their brentuximab vedotin exposure differed. This sample stems from a study of PD-1 blockade in classical Hodgkin lymphoma. Profiling relied on immunoSEQ multiplex PCR, and the TCRdb table lists in-frame clones only, not all of them. There are roughly 32,000 clones in the sample; 75% to 85% occur only once, and around a third lies in the top ten. Findings of the study overall: Compared with healthy donors, newly diagnosed patients reportedly showed lower baseline TCR diversity. Before treatment, complete responders showed about the same diversity as newly diagnosed patients.

In germline, CDR1 is SGDLS, CDR2 YYNGEE. The CDR3 is 16 amino acids. Trimming cost V 4 bases and J 1 base; bases outside gene matches: 5. The sequence was collected from a human donor with classical Hodgkin lymphoma. Material: peripheral blood mononuclear cells (PBMCs), obtained at baseline. The chain is built from TRBV9 and TRBJ2-6; 7 bases line up with TRBD1. CDR3 nucleotide sequence: TGTGCCAGCAGCCAACGACAGGGTTCTGGGGCCAACGTCCTGACTTTC. Translated: CASSQRQGSGANVLTF.